These 28 T cell receptor beta chains came from one sample sequenced in a study of CD8 T cell repertoires and HIV-1 epitope variants. Produced via immunoSEQ multiplex PCR; TCRdb's table is partial and in-frame only. The sample yields fewer than 6,500 clones, over 60% seen once. Antigens of these TCRs are unknown. The sequencing input was cultured CD8+ T cells derived from PBMCs. The receptors stem from a male donor with HIV.

This clone showed up just a few times. The chain uses TRBV7-8 and TRBJ2-3; D perhaps matches TRBD1 (5 bases). CDR1 and CDR2 (germline): SGHVS, FQNEAQ. Trimming pared 6 bases from V and 1 base from J, leaving 11 bases between. The CDR3 runs to 14 residues. The CDR3 is CASRGRAGTDTQYF. In nucleotides, the CDR3 is TGTGCCAGCAGAGGCAGGGCTGGCACAGATACGCAGTATTTT.

This chain joins TRBV6-4 and TRBJ1-1; a possible D gene is TRBD1 (5 bases). The CDR3 is 13 residues long. V gave up 1 base and J gave up 10 bases, with 13 bases separating them. Germline CDR1 is MRHNA and CDR2 is SNTAGT. The CDR3 loop reads CASSDYEGPRAFF. CDR3 sequence (DNA): TGTGCCAGCAGTGACTACGAGGGGCCCCGAGCTTTCTTT.

This clone is a singleton in its sample. This chain links TRBV6-1 with TRBJ2-2; no reliable D call. V lost 2 bases, J lost 4 bases, and 20 bases lay in between. CDR3 size: 18 residues. CDR1 is MNHNS, CDR2 SASEGT, per germline. In DNA, the CDR3 is TGTGCCAGCAGTGAACTCCAGCCCGGGTTAGACCTCACCGGGGAGCTGTTTTTT. It translates to CASSELQPGLDLTGELFF.

The chain couples TRBV7-8 to TRBJ1-5; D is possibly TRBD1 (6 bases). Trimming took off 1 base at V and 7 bases at J, with 11 bases between the two ends. CDR1 and CDR2 (germline): SGHVS, FQNEAQ. The CDR3 loop spans 14 amino acids. CDR3 sequence: CASSLEGGSQPQHF. The CDR3 DNA follows: TGTGCCAGCAGCTTAGAGGGGGGTTCCCAGCCCCAGCATTTT.

The chain has TRBV25-1 and TRBJ2-7, with D hard to call. Germline V gene lookup returns CDR1 MGHDK and CDR2 SYGVNS. Trimming stripped 5 bases from V and 2 bases from J, with 13 bases between. CDR3 size: 14 residues. CDR3 amino acids: CASSSDVSAYEQYF. The DNA for the CDR3 is TGTGCCAGCAGTTCAGATGTCTCGGCCTACGAGCAGTACTTC.

The chain joins TRBV9 to TRBJ2-5; D not certain. CDR1 and CDR2 (germline): SGDLS, YYNGEE. V was shortened by 6 bases and J by 7 bases, with 10 bases between the two germline ends. This CDR3 region has 11 residues. The CDR3 bases are TGTGCCAGCACCAGCCCGAGGACCCAGTACTTC. This gives the protein CASTSPRTQYF.

The chain joins TRBV19 to TRBJ2-2; TRBD2 might be the D (5 bases). Trimming removed 4 bases at V and 5 bases at J, with 14 bases between. The CDR3 totals 15 residues. Germline CDR1 LNHDA, CDR2 SQIVND (reference sequence). The CDR3 sequence is CASSSFEGSTGELFF. The DNA of the CDR3 is TGTGCCAGTAGTAGTTTTGAGGGTTCAACCGGGGAGCTGTTTTTT.

This clone was detected only once. The genes are TRBV5-1 and TRBJ2-5, with 9 bases fitting TRBD2. The V segment lost 4 bases and the J segment 2 bases; nucleotides outside the gene matches: 9. Germline V gene data show CDR1 as SGHRS and CDR2 as YFSETQ. The CDR3 contains 16 residues. For the CDR3, the DNA is TGCGCCAGCAGCAGTTCTGGCGGGGGGGTACAAGAGACCCAGTACTTC. Its protein is CASSSSGGGVQETQYF. Drawing the rest from reference TRBV5-1 and TRBJ2-5, the complete variable domain is KAGVTQTPRYLIKTRGQQVTLSCSPISGHRSVSWYQQTPGQGLQFLFEYFSETQRNKGNFPGRFSGRQFSNSRSEMNVSTLELGDSALYLCASSSSGGGVQETQYFGPGTRLLVL.

To note about this clone: The junction does not match germline at one end; this may be a read error. The chain links TRBV5-1 to TRBJ2-3, with TRBD2 identical over 7 bases. The CDR3 has 16 residues. Germline V lookup: CDR1 SGHRS, CDR2 YFSETQ. The CDR3 loop reads CASGLGEGPGADTQYF. The CDR3 bases are TGCGCCAGCGGCTTAGGGGAGGGCCCTGGGGCAGATACGCAGTATTTT. The variable domain in full, with the rest retrieved from reference TRBV5-1 and TRBJ2-3, is KAGVTQTPRYLIKTRGQQVTLSCSPISGHRSVSWYQQTPGQGLQFLFEYFSETQRNKGNFPGRFSGRQFSNSRSEMNVSTLELGDSALYLCASGLGEGPGADTQYFGPGTRLTVL.

The V call is TRBV2, the J call TRBJ1-4; 8 bases are shared with TRBD1. CDR1 and CDR2 from the germline V gene are SNHLY and FYNNEI. The V segment lost 6 bases and the J segment 5 bases; nucleotides outside the gene matches: 5. The CDR3 is 14 amino acids. CDR3 loop: CASRTGARNEKLFF. Written as DNA, the CDR3 is TGTGCCAGCAGGACAGGGGCCCGGAATGAAAAACTGTTTTTT.

The chain employs TRBV7-9 and TRBJ2-3, with D possibly TRBD1 on 6 matching bases. This CDR3 region has 16 residues. Between the trimmed V and J ends, which lost 5 bases and 2 bases, there was a span of 17 bases. From germline, CDR1 is SEHNR and CDR2 FQNEAQ (reference sequence). CDR3 in amino acids: CASSEYQGTTTDTQYF. CDR3 bases: TGTGCCAGCAGCGAGTACCAGGGGACCACCACAGATACGCAGTATTTT.

The chain joins TRBV28 to TRBJ2-5, with a possible D match to TRBD1 (5 bases). Germline V gene lookup returns CDR1 MDHEN and CDR2 SYDVKM. Trimming removed 3 bases at V and 1 base at J, with 9 bases between. The CDR3 runs to 14 residues. The CDR3 here is CASSFLTVQETQYF. The CDR3, as DNA: TGTGCCAGCAGTTTTTTGACAGTCCAAGAGACCCAGTACTTC.

Relative to its sample, this clone is large. This sequence joins TRBV19 and TRBJ1-5; TRBD1 matches 7 bases. Per germline, CDR1 LNHDA and CDR2 SQIVND (reference sequence). J gave up 1 base and V 7 bases, and 7 bases lay outside the gene matches. The CDR3 is 15 amino acids. CDR3 residues: CASTPDRLSNQPQHF. The CDR3 region has the DNA TGTGCCAGTACCCCGGACAGGTTAAGCAATCAGCCCCAGCATTTT.

The chain couples TRBV27 to TRBJ1-1; a possible D gene is TRBD1 (5 bases). Germline CDR1 reads MNHEY; CDR2 reads SMNVEV (reference sequence). The V end was cut by 1 base, the J end by 3 bases, with 15 bases between. The CDR3 is 16 amino acids. The CDR3 protein is CASSLFGGREDTEAFF. The CDR3 bases are TGTGCCAGCAGTTTATTTGGGGGAAGGGAGGACACTGAAGCTTTCTTT.

V is TRBV9 and J is TRBJ2-1; the D is unclear. V was cut by 3 bases and J by 4 bases, with 8 bases left in between. The CDR3 loop spans 13 amino acids. Germline V CDR1 and CDR2: SGDLS, YYNGEE. In DNA form, the CDR3 reads TGTGCCAGCAGCGAGCTGGGTTACAATGAGCAGTTCTTC. It is translated as CASSELGYNEQFF.

J is TRBJ2-3 and V is TRBV11-2; 7 bases match TRBD1. With 2 bases clipped from V and 2 bases from J, the junction kept 4 bases outside the gene matches. Germline values: CDR1 SGHAT, CDR2 FQNNGV. The CDR3 contains 15 residues. CDR3 DNA: TGTGCCAGCAGCTTAAGGACAGGATTCACAGATACGCAGTATTTT. It translates to CASSLRTGFTDTQYF.

The genes are TRBV4-1 and TRBJ2-3; no clear D gene. Germline-derived CDR1 and CDR2 are MGHRA and YSYEKL. V was clipped by 0 bases and J by 6 bases, with 16 bases between them. This CDR3 contains 16 residues. The CDR3 coding sequence is TGCGCCAGCAGCCAAGACCGGCCCAGTAGGGCGGATACGCAGTATTTT. Translating gives CASSQDRPSRADTQYF.

This clone was found once. The chain carries TRBV19 and TRBJ2-5; maybe TRBD2 (5 bases). The CDR3 length is 13 residues. Trimming removed 11 bases from V and 3 bases from J, with 16 bases in between. Germline V CDR1 and CDR2: LNHDA, SQIVND (reference sequence). CDR3 amino acids: CAGRPRGEETQYF. CDR3 nucleotides: TGTGCCGGCCGCCCTCGGGGTGAAGAGACCCAGTACTTC.

J is TRBJ2-1 and V is TRBV27; TRBD1 is a possible D gene (6 bases). CDR3 length: 17 amino acids. Trimming shortened V by 2 bases and J by 0 bases, and 14 bases separated the two germline ends. Germline V gene sequence: CDR1 MNHEY, CDR2 SMNVEV (reference sequence). CDR3 sequence (DNA): TGTGCCAGCAGTTTAAAACAGGGTGAGGGCTCCTACAATGAGCAGTTCTTC. It specifies CASSLKQGEGSYNEQFF.

This clone was detected only a few times. The J gene is TRBJ2-3, the V gene TRBV6-5; D unclear. The CDR3 runs 16 residues. The V gene lost 0 bases and the J gene lost 1 base, with 11 bases spanning the gap. Germline CDR1 MNHEY, CDR2 SVGAGI. The CDR3 spells CASSYSTDPRTDTQYF. CDR3 in DNA: TGTGCCAGCAGTTACTCTACGGACCCTCGCACAGATACGCAGTATTTT.

This clone was seen a single time. The V and J genes are TRBV13 and TRBJ2-2, with TRBD2 as a possible D gene (5 bases). Looked up from germline, CDR1 is PRHDT and CDR2 is FYEKMQ (reference sequence). Trimming stripped 6 bases from V and 6 bases from J, with 8 bases between. CDR3 length: 12 amino acids. The CDR3 protein is CASSSGSGELFF. The CDR3 DNA follows: TGTGCCAGCAGTTCGGGATCCGGGGAGCTGTTTTTT.

The V gene is TRBV4-3, the J gene TRBJ2-4; D gene uncertain. The germline CDR1 and CDR2 sequences are LGHNA and YSLEER. CDR3 length: 13 residues. V lost 1 base, J lost 8 bases, and 9 bases lay in between. Here the CDR3 DNA reads TGCGCCAGCAGCCAAGGGGTCTTGGACATTCAGTACTTC. Its translation is CASSQGVLDIQYF.

The chain is built from TRBV27 and TRBJ1-2; TRBD1 matches at 7 bases. The V gene's germline CDR1 is MNHEY and CDR2 SMNVEV (reference sequence). V shed 4 bases and J 2 bases; nucleotides not matched to a gene: 4. This CDR3 region has 14 residues. CDR3 loop: CASSSGGQNYGYTF. The CDR3 DNA is TGTGCCAGCAGTTCGGGGGGACAGAACTATGGCTACACCTTC.

The chain couples TRBV28 to TRBJ2-3, with a tentative D call TRBD2 (7 bases). V was clipped by 5 bases and J by 4 bases, with 19 bases between them. The CDR3 sequence is 16 residues long. Germline loops: CDR1 MDHEN, CDR2 SYDVKM. CDR3 sequence (DNA): TGTGCCAGCAGTCCCCTCTTAGGGGGGGCAGCAGATACGCAGTATTTT. Residues: CASSPLLGGAADTQYF.

This chain joins TRBV7-7 and TRBJ2-2; 7 bases line up with TRBD1. The germline V gene encodes CDR1 SSHAT and CDR2 FNYEAQ (reference sequence). There are 17 residues in the CDR3. V lost 2 bases and J lost 6; bases outside the gene matches: 12. The CDR3 DNA reads as TGTGCCAGCAGCTTACACTTGAGACAGGGAGTAGCCGGGGAGCTGTTTTTT. Protein: CASSLHLRQGVAGELFF.

The J gene is TRBJ2-3, the V gene TRBV5-1; 7 bases map to TRBD2. Germline V gene sequence: CDR1 SGHRS, CDR2 YFSETQ. With 4 bases clipped from V and 4 bases from J, the junction kept 9 bases outside the gene matches. The CDR3 covers 15 residues. The DNA for the CDR3 is TGCGCCAGCAGCGCCGGGACTACCGGTGCAGATACGCAGTATTTT. This codes for CASSAGTTGADTQYF.

Only a few counts were recorded for this clone. The chain links TRBV5-4 to TRBJ2-1; TRBD1 matches 8 bases. The CDR3 has 15 residues. The junction had 11 bases not matched to a gene; V was cut back by 5 bases and J by 7 bases. Germline V gives CDR1 SGHNT, CDR2 YYREEE (reference sequence). The CDR3 sequence: CASRPGQGTFNEQFF. Here the CDR3 DNA reads TGTGCCAGCAGACCAGGACAGGGAACATTTAATGAGCAGTTCTTC.

This chain connects TRBV2 to TRBJ2-2, with a weak D call TRBD1 (6 bases). With 3 bases removed from V and 1 base from J, the gap between germline ends came to 6 bases. The germline CDR1 and CDR2 sequences are SNHLY and FYNNEI. CDR3 length: 14 residues. CDR3 sequence reads: CASSDRGNTGELFF. In DNA, the CDR3 is TGTGCCAGCAGTGACAGGGGGAACACCGGGGAGCTGTTTTTT.